The present TCR beta chain was sequenced within a study of cytotoxic CD8 clonotypes in ibrutinib-treated CLL. About the study: Response was recorded as partial in roughly 24 patients and complete in 2; at median roughly 70 months, about 14 remained remitted and around twelve had progressed. The average sample held roughly 250,000 productive templates and 94,082 productive rearrangements. Study-level findings and limits: Public clonotypes (which were uncommon) either contracted or remained stable on treatment. Increased clonality at ibrutinib response gave way to a return toward baseline at progression.

A remark on this clone: What it binds is unknown.

Data came from immunoSEQ multiplex PCR; TCRdb stores just in-frame clones and leaves some out. The sample includes some 63,000 clones, about nine tenths of them seen just once. V lost 8 bases and J lost 7, with 21 bases in between. The CDR3 sequence is 15 residues long. CDR1 is MDHEN, CDR2 SYDVKM, per germline. The sequencing used PBMCs, collected after 12 months of ibrutinib treatment. This TCR came from a human donor with chronic lymphocytic leukemia. The chain recombines TRBV28 with TRBJ1-5, with D possibly TRBD1 on 6 matching bases. The CDR3 sequence is CASLWEGGRRQPQHF. The CDR3 DNA reads as TGTGCCAGCTTGTGGGAGGGGGGCAGAAGGCAGCCCCAGCATTTT.